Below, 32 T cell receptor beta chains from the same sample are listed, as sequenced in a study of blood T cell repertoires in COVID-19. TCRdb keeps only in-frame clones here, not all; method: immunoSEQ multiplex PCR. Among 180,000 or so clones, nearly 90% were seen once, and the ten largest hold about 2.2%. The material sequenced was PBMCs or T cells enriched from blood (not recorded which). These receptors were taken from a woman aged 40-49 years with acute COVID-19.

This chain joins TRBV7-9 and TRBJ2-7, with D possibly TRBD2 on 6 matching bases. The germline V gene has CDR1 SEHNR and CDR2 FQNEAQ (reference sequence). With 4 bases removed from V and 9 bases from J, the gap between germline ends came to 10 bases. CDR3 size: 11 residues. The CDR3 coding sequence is TGTGCCAGCAGCTCCGGAGGGTGGCAGTACTTC. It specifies CASSSGGWQYF.

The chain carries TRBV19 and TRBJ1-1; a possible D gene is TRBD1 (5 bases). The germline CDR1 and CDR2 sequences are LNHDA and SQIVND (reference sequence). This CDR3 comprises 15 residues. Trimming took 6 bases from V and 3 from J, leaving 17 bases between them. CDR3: CASRPNRGFDTEAFF. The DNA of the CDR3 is TGTGCCAGTAGACCCAACCGGGGGTTTGACACTGAAGCTTTCTTT.

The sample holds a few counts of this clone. In DNA, the CDR3 is TGTGCCAGCAGTACCAGAACTAGCGGGGGGAACACCGGGGAGCTGTTTTTT. Translated, it gives CASSTRTSGGNTGELFF. The chain employs TRBV27 and TRBJ2-2, with 11 positions matching TRBD2. J was trimmed by 1 base and V by 5 bases; bases with no gene match: 6. The germline V gene encodes CDR1 MNHEY and CDR2 SMNVEV (reference sequence). This CDR3 spans 17 amino acids.

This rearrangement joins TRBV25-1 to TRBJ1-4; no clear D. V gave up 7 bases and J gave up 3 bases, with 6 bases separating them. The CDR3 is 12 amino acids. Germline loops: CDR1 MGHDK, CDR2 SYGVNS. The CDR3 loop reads CASNRANEKLFF. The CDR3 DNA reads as TGTGCCAGCAACCGAGCTAATGAAAAACTGTTTTTT.

In DNA, the CDR3 is TGTGCCACCAGTGATTTTAGGGGGGGGAGCTATGGCTACACCTTC. It specifies CATSDFRGGSYGYTF. This chain links TRBV24-1 with TRBJ1-2; the D gene is possibly TRBD1 (6 bases). The V and J ends lost 1 base and 4 bases respectively, with 12 bases between them. In germline, CDR1 is KGHDR, CDR2 SFDVKD. This CDR3 is built from 15 residues.

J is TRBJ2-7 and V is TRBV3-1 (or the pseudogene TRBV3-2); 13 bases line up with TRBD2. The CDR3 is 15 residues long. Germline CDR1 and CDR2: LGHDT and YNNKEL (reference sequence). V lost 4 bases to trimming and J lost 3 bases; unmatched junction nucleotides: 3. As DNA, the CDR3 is TGTGCCAGCAGCCTGGGACTAGCGGGATTCTACGAGCAGTACTTC. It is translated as CASSLGLAGFYEQYF.

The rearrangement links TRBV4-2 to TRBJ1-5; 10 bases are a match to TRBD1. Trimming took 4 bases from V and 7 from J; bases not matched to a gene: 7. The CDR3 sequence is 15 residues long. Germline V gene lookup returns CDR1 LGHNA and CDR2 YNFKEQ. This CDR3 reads CASSPLGTGEQPQHF. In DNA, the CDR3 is TGTGCCAGCAGCCCCTTGGGGACAGGGGAACAGCCCCAGCATTTT.

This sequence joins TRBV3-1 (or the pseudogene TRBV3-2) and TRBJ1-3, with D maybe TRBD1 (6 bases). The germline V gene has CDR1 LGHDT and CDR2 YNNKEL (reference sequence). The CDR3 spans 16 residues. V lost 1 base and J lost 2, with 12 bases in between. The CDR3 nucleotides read TGTGCCAGCAGCCAAGCCTCAGGGGCCCCTGGAAACACCATATATTTT. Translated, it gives CASSQASGAPGNTIYF.

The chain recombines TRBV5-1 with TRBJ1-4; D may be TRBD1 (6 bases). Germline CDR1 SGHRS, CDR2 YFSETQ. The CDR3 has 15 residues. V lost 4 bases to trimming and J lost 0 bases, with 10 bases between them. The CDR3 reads CASSVSGATNEKLFF. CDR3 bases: TGCGCCAGCAGCGTATCAGGGGCAACTAATGAAAAACTGTTTTTT.

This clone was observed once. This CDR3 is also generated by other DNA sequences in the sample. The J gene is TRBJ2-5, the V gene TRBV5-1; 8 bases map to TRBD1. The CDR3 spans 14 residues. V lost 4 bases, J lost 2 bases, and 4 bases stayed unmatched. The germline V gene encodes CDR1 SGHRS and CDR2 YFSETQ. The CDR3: CASSPTGAQETQYF. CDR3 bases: TGCGCCAGCAGCCCGACAGGGGCGCAAGAGACCCAGTACTTC.

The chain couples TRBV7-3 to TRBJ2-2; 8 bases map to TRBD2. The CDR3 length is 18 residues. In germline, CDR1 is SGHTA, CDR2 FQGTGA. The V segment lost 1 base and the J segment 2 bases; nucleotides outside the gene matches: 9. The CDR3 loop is CASSLNSLAGHNTGELFF. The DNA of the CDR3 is TGTGCCAGCAGCTTAAATTCGCTAGCGGGCCATAACACCGGGGAGCTGTTTTTT.

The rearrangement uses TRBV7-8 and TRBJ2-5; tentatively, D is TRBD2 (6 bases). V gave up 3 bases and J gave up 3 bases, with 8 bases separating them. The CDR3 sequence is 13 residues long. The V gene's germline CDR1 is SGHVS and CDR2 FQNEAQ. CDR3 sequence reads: CASSFGGKETQYF. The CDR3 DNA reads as TGTGCCAGCAGCTTCGGGGGAAAAGAGACCCAGTACTTC.

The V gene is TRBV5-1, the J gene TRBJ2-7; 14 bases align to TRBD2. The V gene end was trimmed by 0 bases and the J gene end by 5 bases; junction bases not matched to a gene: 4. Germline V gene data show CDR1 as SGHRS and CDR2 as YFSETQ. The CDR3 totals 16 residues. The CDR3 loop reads CASSLGGTSGRNEQYF. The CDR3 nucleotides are TGCGCCAGCAGCTTGGGCGGGACTAGCGGGAGAAACGAGCAGTACTTC.

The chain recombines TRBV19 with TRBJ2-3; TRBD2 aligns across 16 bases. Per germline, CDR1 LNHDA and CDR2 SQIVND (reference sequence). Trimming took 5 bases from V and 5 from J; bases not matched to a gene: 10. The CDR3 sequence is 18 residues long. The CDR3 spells CASSVTGTSGGAGDTQYF. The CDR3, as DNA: TGTGCCAGTAGTGTCACTGGGACTAGCGGGGGGGCAGGAGATACGCAGTATTTT.

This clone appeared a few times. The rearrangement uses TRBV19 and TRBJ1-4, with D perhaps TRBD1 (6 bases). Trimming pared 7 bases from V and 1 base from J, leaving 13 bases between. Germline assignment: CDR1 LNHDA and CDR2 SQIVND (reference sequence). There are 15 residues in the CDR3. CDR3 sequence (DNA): TGTGCCAGTACACAGGGTCTGGAAACTAATGAAAAACTGTTTTTT. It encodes CASTQGLETNEKLFF.

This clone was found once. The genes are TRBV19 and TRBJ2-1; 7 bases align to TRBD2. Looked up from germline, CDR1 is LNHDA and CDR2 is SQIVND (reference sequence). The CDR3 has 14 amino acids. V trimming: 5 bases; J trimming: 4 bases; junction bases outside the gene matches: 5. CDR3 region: CASSGSGGYNEQFF. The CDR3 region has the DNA TGTGCCAGTAGTGGGTCCGGGGGGTACAATGAGCAGTTCTTC.

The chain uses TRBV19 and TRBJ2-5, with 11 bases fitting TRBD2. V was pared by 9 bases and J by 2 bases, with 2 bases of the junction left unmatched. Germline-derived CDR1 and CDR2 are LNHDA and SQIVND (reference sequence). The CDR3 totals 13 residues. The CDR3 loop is CASGTSGQETQYF. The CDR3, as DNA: TGTGCCAGCGGGACTAGCGGTCAAGAGACCCAGTACTTC.

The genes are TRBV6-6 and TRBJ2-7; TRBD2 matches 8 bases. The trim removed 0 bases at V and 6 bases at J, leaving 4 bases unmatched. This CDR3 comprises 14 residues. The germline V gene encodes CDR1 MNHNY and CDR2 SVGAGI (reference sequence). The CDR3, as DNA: TGTGCCAGCAGTTACTCGGGCGCGGGAGGCGAGCAGTACTTC. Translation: CASSYSGAGGEQYF.

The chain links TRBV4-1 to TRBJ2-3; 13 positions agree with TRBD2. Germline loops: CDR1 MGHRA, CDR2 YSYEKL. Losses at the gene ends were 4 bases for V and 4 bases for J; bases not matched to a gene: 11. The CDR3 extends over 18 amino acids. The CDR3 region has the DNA TGCGCCAGCAGCCTAATTGACGGGACTAGCGGGGCTCCAGATACGCAGTATTTT. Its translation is CASSLIDGTSGAPDTQYF.

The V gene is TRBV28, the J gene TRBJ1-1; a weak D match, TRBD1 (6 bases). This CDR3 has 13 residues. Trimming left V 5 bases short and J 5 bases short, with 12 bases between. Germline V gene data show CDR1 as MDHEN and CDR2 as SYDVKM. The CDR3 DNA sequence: TGTGCCAGCAGTCCTACAGGGCTTACTGAAGCTTTCTTT. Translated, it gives CASSPTGLTEAFF.

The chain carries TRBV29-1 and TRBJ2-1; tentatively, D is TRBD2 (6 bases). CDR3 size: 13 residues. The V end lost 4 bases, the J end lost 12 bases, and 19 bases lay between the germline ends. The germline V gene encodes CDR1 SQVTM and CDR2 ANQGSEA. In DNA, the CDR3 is TGCAGCGTTGTAACTGGAGGCTGGGGGGTGCAGTTCTTC. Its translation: CSVVTGGWGVQFF.

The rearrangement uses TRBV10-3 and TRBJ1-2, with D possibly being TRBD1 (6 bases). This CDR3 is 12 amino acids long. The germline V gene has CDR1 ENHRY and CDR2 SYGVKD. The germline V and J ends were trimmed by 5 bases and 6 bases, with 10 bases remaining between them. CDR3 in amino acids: CAISQTGNGYTF. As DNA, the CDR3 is TGTGCCATCAGTCAGACAGGCAATGGCTACACCTTC.

The CDR3 DNA sequence: TGTGCCAGTAGTTCGACAGGGGACGGCTACACCTTC. This gives the protein CASSSTGDGYTF. V is TRBV19 and J is TRBJ1-2; 8 bases are a match to TRBD1. CDR3 length: 12 amino acids. The J segment lost 8 bases and the V segment lost 5 bases, leaving 4 bases of the junction unmatched. CDR1 and CDR2 (germline): LNHDA, SQIVND (reference sequence).

The CDR3 coding sequence is TGTGCCTGGACCCTCGGGACAGGGGTTCTCGACGAGCAGTACTTC. Amino acid sequence: CAWTLGTGVLDEQYF. V and J are TRBV30 and TRBJ2-7; the match to TRBD1 covers 10 bases. This CDR3 region has 15 residues. CDR1 is GTSNPN and CDR2 is SVGIG in the germline V gene (reference sequence). V was pared by 4 bases and J by 5 bases, with 11 bases of the junction left unmatched.

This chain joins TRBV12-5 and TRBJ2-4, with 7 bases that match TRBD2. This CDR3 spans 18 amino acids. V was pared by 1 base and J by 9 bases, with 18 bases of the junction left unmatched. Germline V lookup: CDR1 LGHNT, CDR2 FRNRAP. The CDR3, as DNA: TGTGCTAGTGGTTTGGACGGCCGGGGGGAGGCGAGGCTGGGCATTCAGTACTTC. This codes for CASGLDGRGEARLGIQYF.

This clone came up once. The CDR3 DNA sequence: TGTGCCAGCAGTGAAGCTAGGGCGGGGGCCGGGGAGCTGTTTTTT. Residues: CASSEARAGAGELFF. V and J are TRBV2 and TRBJ2-2; 7 nucleotides align to TRBD2. Germline CDR1 and CDR2: SNHLY and FYNNEI. The CDR3 is 15 amino acids. J gave up 6 bases and V 0 bases, and 4 bases lay outside the gene matches.

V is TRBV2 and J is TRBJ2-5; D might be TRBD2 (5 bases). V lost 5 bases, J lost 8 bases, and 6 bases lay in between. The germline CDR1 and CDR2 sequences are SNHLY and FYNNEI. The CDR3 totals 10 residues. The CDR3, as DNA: TGTGCCAGCAGTCTAGCCACCCAGTACTTC. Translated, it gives CASSLATQYF.

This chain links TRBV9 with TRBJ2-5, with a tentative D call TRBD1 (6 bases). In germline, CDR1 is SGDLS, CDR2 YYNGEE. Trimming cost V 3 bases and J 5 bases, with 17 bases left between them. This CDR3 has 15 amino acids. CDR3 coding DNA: TGTGCCAGCAGCGAGGGCCCCACAGGGCTGGAGACCCAGTACTTC. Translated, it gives CASSEGPTGLETQYF.

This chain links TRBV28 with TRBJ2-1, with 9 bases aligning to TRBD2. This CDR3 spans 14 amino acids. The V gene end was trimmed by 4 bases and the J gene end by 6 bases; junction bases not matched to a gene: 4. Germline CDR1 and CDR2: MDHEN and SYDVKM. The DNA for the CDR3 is TGTGCCAGCAGTTCCCTAGCGGGGATCAATGAGCAGTTCTTC. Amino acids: CASSSLAGINEQFF.

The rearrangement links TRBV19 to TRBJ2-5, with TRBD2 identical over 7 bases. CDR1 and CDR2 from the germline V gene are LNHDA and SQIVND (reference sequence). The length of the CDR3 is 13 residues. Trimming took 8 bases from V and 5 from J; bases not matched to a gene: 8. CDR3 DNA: TGTGCCAGTTCGAGCGGGATAGTTGAGACCCAGTACTTC. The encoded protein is CASSSGIVETQYF.

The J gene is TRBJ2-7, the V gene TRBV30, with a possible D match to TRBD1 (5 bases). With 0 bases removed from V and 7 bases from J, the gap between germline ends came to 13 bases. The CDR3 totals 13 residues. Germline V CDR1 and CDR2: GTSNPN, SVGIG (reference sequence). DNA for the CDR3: TGTGCCTGGAGTGTTAGAAGGGGAACAGAGCAGTACTTC. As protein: CAWSVRRGTEQYF. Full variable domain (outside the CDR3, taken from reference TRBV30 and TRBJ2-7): SQTIHQWPATLVQPVGSPLSLECTVEGTSNPNLYWYRQAAGRGLQLLFYSVGIGQISSEVPQNLSASRPQDRQFILSSKKLLLSDSGFYLCAWSVRRGTEQYFGPGTRLTVT.

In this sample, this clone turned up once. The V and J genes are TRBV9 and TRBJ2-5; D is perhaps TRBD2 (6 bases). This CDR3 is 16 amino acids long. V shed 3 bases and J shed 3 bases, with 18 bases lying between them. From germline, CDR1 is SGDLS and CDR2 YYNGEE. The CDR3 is CASSEGTSPEKETQYF. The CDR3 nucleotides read TGTGCCAGCAGCGAGGGGACTTCACCGGAGAAAGAGACCCAGTACTTC.